These T cell receptor beta chains were read from a single sample in a study of T cell responses to AZD1222 COVID-19 vaccine. Some clones are missing from TCRdb's copy, which holds only in-frame ones; the method was immunoSEQ multiplex PCR. The sample consists of approximately 120,000 clones, less than 90% of them appearing once. The sample in question was peripheral blood, obtained on day 0 of AZD1222 vaccination. These TCRs come from an adult in good health. Each CDR3 is given with its conserved first and last residue.

>TRBV28|TRBJ2-5
CASSLQGSKETQYF
>TRBV20-1|TRBJ1-1
CSARAGEGAFF
>TRBV3-1/TRBV3-2|TRBJ1-5
CASSRLYGNQPQHF
>TRBV2|TRBJ1-2
CASSDARSVGWSTF
>TRBV15|TRBJ2-1
CATSRGLPLTSRHNEQFF
>TRBV27|TRBJ2-6
CASSLSQGLGANVLTF
>TRBV12-3/TRBV12-4|TRBJ1-2
CASSSGVGYTF
>TRBV27|TRBJ1-4
CASSPSLGLNEKLFF
>TRBV3-1/TRBV3-2|TRBJ2-1
CASSQLASRRSYNEQFF
>TRBV10-3|TRBJ1-5
CAISESAGFNQPQHF
>TRBV6-6|TRBJ1-1
CASSYRGQVTEAFF
>TRBV4-2|TRBJ2-7
CASSPIGDRETGKQYF
>TRBV24-1|TRBJ2-3
CATSDPAGTAQNTQYF
>TRBV6-5|TRBJ1-2
CASSYGRGTHGYTF
>TRBV27|TRBJ1-6
CASRLGTGVNSPLHF
>TRBV10-2|TRBJ2-7
CASSEPGSRGHYEQYF
>TRBV10-1|TRBJ2-7
CASIRVHEQYF
>TRBV5-1|TRBJ2-7
CASSSGHQLPSYEQYF
>TRBV4-3|TRBJ2-3
CASSLRGTDTQYF
>TRBV4-2|TRBJ2-5
CASSHRGGRETQYF
>TRBV5-1|TRBJ2-3
CASSPGLAGDGDTQYF
>TRBV7-3|TRBJ2-2
CASSNYSYTGELFF
>TRBV7-9|TRBJ1-4
CASSGPGQGKKLFF
>TRBV3-1/TRBV3-2|TRBJ1-2
CASSPGGNANYGYTF
>TRBV7-2|TRBJ2-1
CASSLGQGRFPYNEQFF
>TRBV6-2/TRBV6-3|TRBJ2-3
CASSYRDLFTDTQYF